This T cell receptor (beta chain) is from a study of shared clonotypes between healthy human individuals. This CDR3 contains 17 residues. Germline-derived CDR1 and CDR2 are SGHRS and YFSETQ. V was pared by 4 bases and J by 0 bases, with 11 bases of the junction left unmatched. Participating donors were healthy, HIV-negative adults free of recent acute infections or vaccinations. Caucasian adults living in Nashville, Tennessee, provided all samples. General observations from the study: Only blood was sampled, and tissue TCR repertoires likely differ from blood ones. Compared with memory subsets, naive subsets generally had larger estimated richness.

On this clone: Antigen specificity is unknown.

Profiling relied on immunoSEQ multiplex PCR, and the TCRdb table lists in-frame clones only, not all of them. Counted here are more than 550,000 clones, around 70% occurring once; the ten biggest clones make up over 1.5%. The rearrangement links TRBV5-1 to TRBJ1-1; TRBD1 agrees at 8 bases. The specimen sequenced was memory CD4+ T cells sorted from blood. The sample's subset: CD45RA-negative fraction. This TCR was recovered from a woman under 40 in good health. DNA of the CDR3: TGCGCCAGCAGCGGACGACAGGGGAAGGACATGAACACTGAAGCTTTCTTT. As protein: CASSGRQGKDMNTEAFF.